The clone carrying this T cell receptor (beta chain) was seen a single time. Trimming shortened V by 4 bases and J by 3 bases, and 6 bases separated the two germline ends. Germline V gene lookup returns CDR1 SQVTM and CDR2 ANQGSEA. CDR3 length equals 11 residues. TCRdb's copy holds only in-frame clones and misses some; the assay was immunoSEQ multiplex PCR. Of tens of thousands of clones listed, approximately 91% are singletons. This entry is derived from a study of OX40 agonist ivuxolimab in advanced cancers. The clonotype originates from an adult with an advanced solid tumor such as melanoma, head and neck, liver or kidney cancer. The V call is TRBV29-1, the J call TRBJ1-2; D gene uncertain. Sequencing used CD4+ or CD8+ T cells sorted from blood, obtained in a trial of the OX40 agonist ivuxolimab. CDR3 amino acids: CSVGTDYGYTF. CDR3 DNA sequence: TGCAGCGTTGGGACCGACTATGGCTACACCTTC. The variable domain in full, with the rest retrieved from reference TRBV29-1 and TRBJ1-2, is SAVISQKPSRDICQRGTSLTIQCQVDSQVTMMFWYRQQPGQSLTLIATANQGSEATYESGFVIDKFPISRPNLTFSTLTVSNMSPEDSSIYLCSVGTDYGYTFGSGTRLTVV.